These T cell receptor beta chains were read from a single sample in a study of blood T cells in healthy people across ages. TCRdb reanalysed the 5' RACE reads using MiXCR and keeps one entry per CDR3 protein. The repertoire holds more than 1 million distinct CDR3 sequences, with 40% to 50% as singletons. The specimen was blood. Receptor source: a woman aged 55-69 years in good health. The CDR3 runs from the conserved cysteine through the conserved F or W. The order of the fields is J gene, D gene, V gene, CDR3 protein. The D gene is left open where the match is weak.

>TRBJ2-3|TRBD1|TRBV3-1
CASSQGLAQGPGDTQYF
>TRBJ1-2|.|TRBV3-1
CASSPRRVTNYGYTF
>TRBJ2-1|.|TRBV7-9
CASSLVSRSYNEQFF
>TRBJ1-2|.|TRBV12-3/TRBV12-4
CASSSGTNYGYTF
>TRBJ2-5|.|TRBV2
CASSGLRGRETQYF
>TRBJ2-5|TRBD2|TRBV5-4
CASSGGASGRSETQYF
>TRBJ2-6|.|TRBV30
CAWEPGKTVLTF
>.|TRBD1|TRBV13
CASSTGDRGYNEQYF
>TRBJ2-7|.|TRBV27
CASSPGSIFYGQYF
>TRBJ2-3|.|TRBV27
CASSLSIAPDTQYF
>TRBJ1-1|.|TRBV7-9
CASSLEVTEAFF
>TRBJ2-7|.|TRBV7-9
CASSPRTEVYEQYF
>.|.|TRBV20-1
CSARALGVGDGHYEQYF
>TRBJ2-1|TRBD2|TRBV6-2/TRBV6-3
CASIQTSGRANEQFF
>TRBJ2-7|TRBD1|TRBV20-1
CSATGTGNYEQYF
>TRBJ2-7|.|TRBV27
CASSFGTEVREQYF
>TRBJ2-5|.|TRBV29-1
CSVGKSETQYF
>TRBJ2-7|TRBD2|TRBV5-1
CASSPDLAGGLEQYF
>TRBJ2-1|.|TRBV20-1
CSARSPTGSSDEQFF
>TRBJ1-1|TRBD1|TRBV5-1
CASRSGSGGGMEEAFF